Listed below are T cell receptor beta chains from one sample, sequenced in a study of cytomegalovirus exposure and HLA in healthy donors. The repertoire was sequenced with immunoSEQ multiplex PCR; TCRdb's copy has only in-frame clones and lacks some. The sample shows 150,000 to 200,000 clones, about 70% of them seen only once. Sequenced sample: PBMCs. The receptor source for this set is a woman younger than 45 in good health and CMV-seronegative. CDR3s include the opening cysteine and the closing phenylalanine or tryptophan. A D gene is named only where the DNA matches it firmly.

D gene: TRBD1
J gene: TRBJ2-7
V gene: TRBV7-9
CDR3 DNA: TGTGCCAGCACCTACAGTGGGGACAGGGGTCTCTACGAGCAGTACTTC
CDR3 protein: CASTYSGDRGLYEQYF

D gene: TRBD1
J gene: TRBJ2-1
V gene: TRBV5-1
CDR3 DNA: TGCGCCAGCAGCTTGAGCGCAGGGGGTGGAATCAATGAGCAGTTCTTC
CDR3 protein: CASSLSAGGGINEQFF

D gene: TRBD1
J gene: TRBJ1-6
V gene: TRBV14
CDR3 DNA: TGTGCCAGCAGCCAGACCGGGACAGGGGTATCTTCACCCCTCCACTTT
CDR3 protein: CASSQTGTGVSSPLHF

D gene: .
J gene: TRBJ1-1
V gene: TRBV29-1
CDR3 DNA: TGCAGCGTTGACAGGGAGGGCACTGAAGCTTTCTTT
CDR3 protein: CSVDREGTEAFF

D gene: .
J gene: TRBJ2-7
V gene: TRBV5-4
CDR3 DNA: TGTGCCAGCAGCTTGTGGACGGGGGGCGGGCAGTACTTC
CDR3 protein: CASSLWTGGGQYF

D gene: TRBD2
J gene: TRBJ2-1
V gene: TRBV5-1
CDR3 DNA: TGCGCCAGCAGCTTAATTCGTCTAGCGGGAGCCAATGAGCAGTTCTTC
CDR3 protein: CASSLIRLAGANEQFF

D gene: .
J gene: TRBJ1-2
V gene: TRBV21-1
CDR3 DNA: TGTGCCAGCAGCAATCCGCAGGGGAGCTACACCTTC
CDR3 protein: CASSNPQGSYTF

D gene: .
J gene: TRBJ2-7
V gene: TRBV27
CDR3 DNA: TGTGCCAGCAGTCTGGGGACTTCTTACGAGCAGTACTTC
CDR3 protein: CASSLGTSYEQYF

D gene: .
J gene: TRBJ2-7
V gene: TRBV10-2
CDR3 DNA: TGCGCCAGCAGTCGGGACACCTCCTACGAGCAGTACTTC
CDR3 protein: CASSRDTSYEQYF

D gene: TRBD1
J gene: TRBJ1-1
V gene: TRBV18
CDR3 DNA: TGTGCCAGCTCACCCCCGACAGGGCGAATGAACACTGAAGCTTTCTTT
CDR3 protein: CASSPPTGRMNTEAFF

D gene: .
J gene: TRBJ1-3
V gene: TRBV4-2
CDR3 DNA: TGTGCCAGCAGCCAATTGGCCTCTGGAAACACCATATATTTT
CDR3 protein: CASSQLASGNTIYF

D gene: TRBD2
J gene: TRBJ2-7
V gene: TRBV9
CDR3 DNA: TGTGCCAGCAGCGCCTTTCCAGCGGGAGTGTTCGAGCAGTACTTC
CDR3 protein: CASSAFPAGVFEQYF

D gene: .
J gene: TRBJ2-1
V gene: TRBV20-1
CDR3 DNA: TGCAGCGGGGACAATACCAATGAGCAGTTCTTC
CDR3 protein: CSGDNTNEQFF

D gene: .
J gene: TRBJ1-4
V gene: TRBV19
CDR3 DNA: TGTGCCAGTAGTAGGGAGAGAAGGTCTAATGAAAAACTGTTTTTT
CDR3 protein: CASSRERRSNEKLFF